Listed below are T cell receptor beta chains from one sample, sequenced in a study of shared clonotypes between healthy human individuals. Assay used: immunoSEQ multiplex PCR; TCRdb lists only in-frame clones, some missing. Among about 2,100,000 clones, 93% were seen once, and the ten largest hold under 2%. Sequenced: naive CD8+ T cells from PBMCs. These receptors originate from a young man in good health. Some clones in this sample may be carry-over from other donors' samples. CDR3s include the opening cysteine and the closing phenylalanine or tryptophan. Each record gives: CDR3 DNA, CDR3 protein, J gene, clone size, V gene, D gene. A D gene is named only where the DNA matches it firmly. Where a row states a size, it is once, few, many or the class of an expanded clone; other rows omit it.

TGTGCCATCAGAAGGGGGCCCCCGAACACCGGGGAGCTGTTTTTT	CAIRRGPPNTGELFF	TRBJ2-2	.	TRBV10-3	TRBD1
TGTGCCTGGAGGGAGGGGGGGAATTATGGCTACACCTTC	CAWREGGNYGYTF	TRBJ1-2	.	TRBV30	.
TGTGCCAGTAGTATGGAGACGTACACAGATACGCAGTATTTT	CASSMETYTDTQYF	TRBJ2-3	.	TRBV19	.
TGCAGTGCCCGGACCTCCTACGAGCAGTACTTC	CSARTSYEQYF	TRBJ2-7	.	TRBV20-1	.
TGTGCCAGCAGTTTACCTAGACAGGGACTAGCGGGAGGTGCAGATACGCAGTATTTT	CASSLPRQGLAGGADTQYF	TRBJ2-3	.	TRBV28	TRBD2
TGTGCCAGCAGCGAGTACGAGCAGTACTTC	CASSEYEQYF	TRBJ2-7	.	TRBV6-1	.
TGCGCCAGCAGCCTGATGGGGGGGCTAGGCACAGATACGCAGTATTTT	CASSLMGGLGTDTQYF	TRBJ2-3	.	TRBV5-1	.
TGTGCCAGCAGCCCTTCGGCAGGGCGCCTTTCCTACGAGCAGTACTTC	CASSPSAGRLSYEQYF	TRBJ2-7	.	TRBV27	.
TGTGCCAGCAGTCCTACCGGGACAGGGGAAGAAAAACTGTTTTTT	CASSPTGTGEEKLFF	TRBJ1-4	.	TRBV28	TRBD1
TGTGCCAGCAGCTGGGCAGGGGACTACGAGCAGTACTTC	CASSWAGDYEQYF	TRBJ2-7	.	TRBV7-9	.
TGTGCCAGCAGTGATTGGAGGACACTTACCTACAATGAGCAGTTCTTC	CASSDWRTLTYNEQFF	TRBJ2-1	.	TRBV25-1	.
TGTGCCAGCAGCTACGTCACCGGGACAGCGAACACCGGGGAGCTGTTTTTT	CASSYVTGTANTGELFF	TRBJ2-2	.	TRBV7-9	TRBD1
TGTGCCAGCAGTTGGGGTCCCGGGACAGGGGTAGGGACTGAAGCTTTCTTT	CASSWGPGTGVGTEAFF	TRBJ1-1	.	TRBV27	TRBD1
TGTGCCAGCTCACCCACCACCGTTTGGGCTAGAAGTGCTCCAATCCAAGAGACCCAGTACTTC	CASSPTTVWARSAPIQETQYF	TRBJ2-5	.	TRBV18	.
TGTGCCAGTCGCCCCTTTTCGGGGGTTGTGGGCAATGAGCAGTTCTTC	CASRPFSGVVGNEQFF	TRBJ2-1	.	TRBV19	.
TGTGCCAGCAGTCCCCGTATGTTTAGCGGAAAGAGCACAGATACGCAGTATTTT	CASSPRMFSGKSTDTQYF	TRBJ2-3	.	TRBV28	.
TGCGCCAGCAGCCAACGGGGGATCGCAGATACGCAGTATTTT	CASSQRGIADTQYF	TRBJ2-3	.	TRBV4-1	.
TGTGCCAGCAGCCAAGATCTTGCGAACTACAATGAGCAGTTCTTC	CASSQDLANYNEQFF	TRBJ2-1	.	TRBV4-2	.
TGTGCCAGCAGCCCCCGGGACAGGGAAGGCTCCTACGAGCAGTACTTC	CASSPRDREGSYEQYF	TRBJ2-7	.	TRBV7-4	TRBD1
TGTGCCAGCAGTGAAGCTGACACGGTGGGAAAACTGTTTTTT	CASSEADTVGKLFF	TRBJ1-4	.	TRBV6-1	.
TGTGCCAGCAGTTATCAGGGAGGGGATGAAGCTTTCTTT	CASSYQGGDEAFF	TRBJ1-1	.	TRBV6-5	.
TGTGCCAGCAGGGGCATGGGTCACGGAACTGAAGCTTTCTTT	CASRGMGHGTEAFF	TRBJ1-1	.	TRBV28	.
TGTGCCAGTAGGCCCTATAAGACTAGCGGGATTGCGGGGGCCAACGTCCTGACTTTC	CASRPYKTSGIAGANVLTF	TRBJ2-6	.	TRBV19	TRBD2
TGTGCCTGGAGTGTTGGGGAAAAACTGTTTTTT	CAWSVGEKLFF	TRBJ1-4	.	TRBV30	.
TGTGCCAGCTCACCGGGCCCCGCCTACGAGCAGTACTTC	CASSPGPAYEQYF	TRBJ2-7	once	TRBV18	.
TGTGCCAGCAGCTTAACCAGGGGCGGGGTACGGGCCGGGGAGCTGTTTTTT	CASSLTRGGVRAGELFF	TRBJ2-2	.	TRBV7-3	.
TGTGCCAGCAGTAATCGACAGGGAGGTGGTTGGAACTATGGCTACACCTTC	CASSNRQGGGWNYGYTF	TRBJ1-2	.	TRBV27	TRBD1
TGTGCCAGCAGCCTGGCTAGCGGGAGGACCGGGGAGCTGTTTTTT	CASSLASGRTGELFF	TRBJ2-2	.	TRBV27	TRBD2
TGTGCCAGCAGTTACCAGAATCAGCCCCAGCATTTT	CASSYQNQPQHF	TRBJ1-5	.	TRBV6-5	.
TGTGCCAGCAGCCACGGCGGGGGACAGGGGGCCAGCTATGGCTACACCTTC	CASSHGGGQGASYGYTF	TRBJ1-2	.	TRBV7-2	TRBD1
TGTGCCAGCAGTTTTCGGGAGGGCACCTACAATGAGCAGTTCTTC	CASSFREGTYNEQFF	TRBJ2-1	.	TRBV27	TRBD2
TGCAGCGTTGAGGAGGCGGGATACGAGCAGTACTTC	CSVEEAGYEQYF	TRBJ2-7	.	TRBV29-1	.